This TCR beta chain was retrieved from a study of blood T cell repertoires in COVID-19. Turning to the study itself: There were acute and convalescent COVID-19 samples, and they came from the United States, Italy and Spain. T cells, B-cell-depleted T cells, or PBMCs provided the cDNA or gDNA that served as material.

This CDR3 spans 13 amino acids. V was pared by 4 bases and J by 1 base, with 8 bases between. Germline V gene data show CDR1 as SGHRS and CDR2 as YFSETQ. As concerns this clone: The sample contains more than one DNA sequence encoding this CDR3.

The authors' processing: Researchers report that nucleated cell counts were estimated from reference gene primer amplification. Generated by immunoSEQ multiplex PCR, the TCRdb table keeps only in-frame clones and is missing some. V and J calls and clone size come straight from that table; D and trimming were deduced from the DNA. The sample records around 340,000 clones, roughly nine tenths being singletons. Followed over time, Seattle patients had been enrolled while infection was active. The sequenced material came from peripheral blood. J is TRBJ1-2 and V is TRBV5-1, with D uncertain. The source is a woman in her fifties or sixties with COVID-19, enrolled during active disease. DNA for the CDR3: TGCGCCAGCAGCCCAACGGGTAACTATGGCTACACCTTC. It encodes CASSPTGNYGYTF.